This T cell receptor beta chain was sequenced for a study of blood T cell repertoires in COVID-19. As for the study in general: COVID-19 samples, acute and convalescent, were from the United States, Italy and Spain. T cells, B-cell-depleted T cells, or PBMCs supplied cDNA or gDNA.

It was during active infection that Seattle patients were enrolled and then longitudinally followed. Germline CDR1 and CDR2: LGHDT and YNNKEL (reference sequence). V dropped 6 bases and J dropped 5 bases, with 16 bases sitting between them. The CDR3 is 15 residues long. In the authors' workflow: Amplifying reference gene primers gave estimates of nucleated cell counts. Profiling relied on immunoSEQ multiplex PCR, and the TCRdb table lists in-frame clones only, not all of them. V and J calls and clone size are as listed in that table; D and trimming were resolved from the DNA. The profile shows over 85,000 clones, under 85% of them singletons.

The chain has TRBV3-1 (or the pseudogene TRBV3-2) and TRBJ2-2; tentatively, D is TRBD2 (6 bases). The sequencing sample was made of peripheral blood. This TCR came from a woman over 75 with COVID-19, enrolled during active disease. The CDR3 here is CASRIYGSGTGELFF. CDR3 nucleotide sequence: TGTGCCAGCAGAATTTACGGGAGTGGGACCGGGGAGCTGTTTTTT.